This T cell receptor (beta chain) emerged from a study of beta chain features in type 1 diabetes. This CDR3 spans 16 amino acids. V gave up 6 bases and J gave up 1 base, with 16 bases separating them. Per the germline V gene, CDR1 is MNHNY and CDR2 is SVGAGI (reference sequence). The investigators reverse transcribed all of the isolated RNA, so they sequenced expressed TCRB transcripts. Repertoires were generated with immunoSEQ multiplex PCR, while TCRdb's copy carries only in-frame clones and drops some. The sample carries around 290,000 clones, 7% to 9% recorded once. The specimen was central memory CD4+ T cells from blood. This receptor was identified in a young woman in good health. The chain combines TRBV6-6 with TRBJ1-5; D may be TRBD1 (5 bases). CDR3 amino acids: CASSRRQRGSNQPQHF. The CDR3 nucleotides are TGTGCCAGCAGCCGCCGACAACGGGGGAGCAATCAGCCCCAGCATTTT.